A selection of T cell receptor beta chains follows, all from one sample in a study of T cell changes during pregnancy in multiple sclerosis. TCRdb's copy holds only in-frame clones and misses some; the assay was immunoSEQ multiplex PCR. The sample has approximately 110,000 clones, roughly nine tenths seen once. The source material was peripheral blood, sampled after pregnancy. These receptors originate from a female donor with multiple sclerosis, enrolled in a pregnancy study. CDR3s include the opening cysteine and the closing phenylalanine or tryptophan. D genes are given only for firm matches. Rows may omit the clone size; those that give it use once, few, many or a size class.

>TRBD1|TRBV15|TRBJ1-2|.
TGTGCCACCAGCAGAGATCGAGGACAGGGTAGGGGCTACACCTTC
CATSRDRGQGRGYTF
>.|TRBV11-1|TRBJ2-7|.
TGTGCCAGCAGCTTAGCCTCCGTTGCCTACGAGCAGTACTTC
CASSLASVAYEQYF
>.|TRBV6-5|TRBJ1-2|once
TGTGCCAGTAGAGCTTCCTATGGCTACACCTTC
CASRASYGYTF
>.|TRBV18|TRBJ1-5|once
TGTGCCAGCTCACCAGGAGGGGGGGTACAGCCCCAGCATTTT
CASSPGGGVQPQHF
>.|TRBV6-1|TRBJ1-4|.
TGTGCCAGCAGTGAAATCGGAGGCCTACCTAATGAAAAACTGTTTTTT
CASSEIGGLPNEKLFF
>.|TRBV19|TRBJ1-2|.
TGTGCCAGTAGTAACAGGGTTGGAGATGGCTACACCTTC
CASSNRVGDGYTF
>.|TRBV9|TRBJ1-6|.
TGTGCCAGCAGCTTCGACAGCTATAATTCACCCCTCCACTTT
CASSFDSYNSPLHF
>.|TRBV6-6|TRBJ2-7|.
TGTGCCAGCAGAAGGGGTCACAGCTCCGCCTCCTACGAGCAGTACTTC
CASRRGHSSASYEQYF
>.|TRBV10-3|TRBJ1-2|.
TGTGCCATCAGTGAGGGGGGCGTCTATGGCTACACCTTC
CAISEGGVYGYTF
>.|TRBV30|TRBJ2-7|.
TGTGCCTGGAGGAGTCGGGTCAGCGAGCAGTACTTC
CAWRSRVSEQYF
>TRBD2|TRBV9|TRBJ2-2|.
TGTGCCAGCAGCGTAGCTTGGGGCGGGGGAGCCGGGGAGCTGTTTTTT
CASSVAWGGGAGELFF
>TRBD1|TRBV29-1|TRBJ2-5|once
TGCAGCTCCACAGGGGGTCGAGAGGAGACCCAGTACTTC
CSSTGGREETQYF
>TRBD1|TRBV30|TRBJ1-1|.
TGTGCCTGGCGACAGGGTCAGATGGAAGCTTTCTTT
CAWRQGQMEAFF
>.|TRBV5-6|TRBJ2-7|once
TGTGCCAGCAGCTTACGGCAGGGAACCTACGAGCAGTACTTC
CASSLRQGTYEQYF
>.|TRBV28|TRBJ1-1|.
TGTGCCAGCAGTTTCGGCAGGGCAAGTGAAGCTTTCTTT
CASSFGRASEAFF
>TRBD1|TRBV6-6|TRBJ2-1|.
TGTGCCAGCAGTTACTCAACCGAGACAGGGGGCAACCAGTTCTTC
CASSYSTETGGNQFF
>TRBD2|TRBV9|TRBJ2-3|.
TGTGCCAGCAGCGTAGTCCCCGGGGCGGGGGGAGCGGATACGCAGTATTTT
CASSVVPGAGGADTQYF
>.|TRBV5-6|TRBJ2-5|few
TGTGCCAGCAGATCGACCGGGGAGACCCAGTACTTC
CASRSTGETQYF
>.|TRBV6-5|TRBJ1-4|.
TGTGCCAGCAGGGCTTCGGGAGAGAAACTGTTTTTT
CASRASGEKLFF
>TRBD2|TRBV5-1|TRBJ2-5|.
TGCGCCAGCAGCTTGTTGCGGGGGGGGGATAGAGAGACCCAGTACTTC
CASSLLRGGDRETQYF
>TRBD2|TRBV4-1|TRBJ2-2|.
TGCGCCAGCAGCCAGATCTTGACTAGCGGGGGCCTGAACACCGGGGAGCTGTTTTTT
CASSQILTSGGLNTGELFF
>.|TRBV18|TRBJ2-7|.
TGTGCCAGCTCACCACCGGGGCCCTACGAGCAGTACTTC
CASSPPGPYEQYF
>.|TRBV5-4|TRBJ2-1|.
TGTGCCAGCAGCCCTTTACTAGAGAGCTCCTACAATGAGCAGTTCTTC
CASSPLLESSYNEQFF
>.|TRBV2|TRBJ2-3|once
TGTGCCAGCAGTGAAATAGTCGAGGTTGATACGCAGTATTTT
CASSEIVEVDTQYF
>.|TRBV9|TRBJ2-1|.
TGTGCCAGCAGCGTAGGCTCAGACAATGAGCAGTTCTTC
CASSVGSDNEQFF
>TRBD1|TRBV18|TRBJ2-1|.
TGTGCCAGCTCACCAGGGGACAGCCGCCGTCATGAGCAGTTCTTC
CASSPGDSRRHEQFF
>.|TRBV18|TRBJ2-1|.
TGTGCCAGCTCACCACCGGGGTCACTAGCCCACAGCGATGAGCAGTTCTTC
CASSPPGSLAHSDEQFF
>TRBD1|TRBV4-1|TRBJ1-1|.
TGCGCCAGCAGCCAAGCAAAACAGGGGGGGGAAACGAACACTGAAGCTTTCTTT
CASSQAKQGGETNTEAFF
>.|TRBV29-1|TRBJ1-2|once
TGCAGCGTTGAAGGGCAGGGTGATCGCTATGGCTACACCTTC
CSVEGQGDRYGYTF
>.|TRBV7-9|TRBJ2-2|.
TGTGCCAGCAGCTTAGCGGGGGGGCCGAACACCGGGGAGCTGTTTTTT
CASSLAGGPNTGELFF
>TRBD1|TRBV15|TRBJ2-7|.
TGTGCCACCAGCAGAGGACAGGGTTTAGCCGAGCAGTACTTC
CATSRGQGLAEQYF
>.|TRBV12-5|TRBJ1-5|.
TGTGCTAGTGGTTTAAGGACAGATCAGCCCCAGCATTTT
CASGLRTDQPQHF
>TRBD1|TRBV5-6|TRBJ2-1|.
TGTGCCAGCAGCCCAGGGGGGACAGGGAGTTACAATGAGCAGTTCTTC
CASSPGGTGSYNEQFF
>TRBD1|TRBV10-3|TRBJ1-5|.
TGTGCCATCAGTGATGGGGACAGGGGTAATCAGCCCCAGCATTTT
CAISDGDRGNQPQHF
>.|TRBV19|TRBJ1-1|.
TGTGCCAGTAGTACGGGTGTGAACACTGAAGCTTTCTTT
CASSTGVNTEAFF
>.|TRBV30|TRBJ1-2|.
TGTGCCTGGAACAATCCCCCAGGACAGTTCTATGGCTACACCTTC
CAWNNPPGQFYGYTF
>TRBD1|TRBV15|TRBJ1-2|.
TGTGCCACCAGCAGAGGGGGTGGGACAGCGGACTATGGCTACACCTTC
CATSRGGGTADYGYTF
>.|TRBV2|TRBJ1-2|.
TGTGCCAGCAGTGAACGAGGTCCCACCTTC
CASSERGPTF
>TRBD2|TRBV5-1|TRBJ2-3|once
TGCGCCAGCAGCGGTGGGACTAGCGGTAGCACAGATACGCAGTATTTT
CASSGGTSGSTDTQYF
>.|TRBV7-2|TRBJ2-5|.
TGTGCCAGCAGCCGTGGAGTAGGAAGGGGTCAAGAGACCCAGTACTTC
CASSRGVGRGQETQYF
>TRBD1|TRBV5-1|TRBJ1-3|.
TGCGCCAGCAGCAAGGCGGGACAGGGCTTTGGAAACACCATATATTTT
CASSKAGQGFGNTIYF
>TRBD1|TRBV6-5|TRBJ2-5|once
TGTGCCAGCAGGACAGGGTTCCAAGAGACCCAGTACTTC
CASRTGFQETQYF
>.|TRBV7-6|TRBJ2-5|.
TGTGCCAGCAGCTTAGGGGCGGAGACCCAGTACTTC
CASSLGAETQYF
>.|TRBV10-2|TRBJ2-5|.
TGCGCCAGCAGTGAGTCTGGGACTGGGCATGGGGTCCAGTACTTC
CASSESGTGHGVQYF
>TRBD1|TRBV5-1|TRBJ1-1|.
TGCGCCAGCAGCCCGGGGACAGGGAACACTGAAGCTTTCTTT
CASSPGTGNTEAFF
>.|TRBV9|TRBJ1-2|.
TGTGCCAGCAGCGCGGAGGGAGTAGCTAACTATGGCTACACCTTC
CASSAEGVANYGYTF
>TRBD1|TRBV19|TRBJ1-5|.
TGTGCCAGTAGTATGGGACGGACAGGGGGCCAACCCCAGCATTTT
CASSMGRTGGQPQHF
>.|TRBV2|TRBJ1-4|.
TGTGCCAGCGAGCGGGACGGTAATGAAAAACTGTTTTTT
CASERDGNEKLFF
>TRBD1|TRBV5-6|TRBJ1-5|.
TGTGCCAGCAGCACGGGACAGGGGGTCAATCAGCCCCAGCATTTT
CASSTGQGVNQPQHF
>TRBD2|TRBV6-1|TRBJ2-1|.
TGTGCCAGTACCGAGACTAGCGGCTCCTACAATGAGCAGTTCTTC
CASTETSGSYNEQFF